This T cell receptor beta chain was profiled in a study of beta chain features in type 1 diabetes. V dropped 4 bases and J dropped 5 bases, with 10 bases sitting between them. The CDR3 is 13 amino acids. CDR1 and CDR2 (germline): SGHDN, FVKESK. In the case of this clone: Different DNA sequences within this sample yield the same CDR3.

Sequenced material consisted of expressed TCRB transcripts (all of the isolated RNA was reverse transcribed). Generated by immunoSEQ multiplex PCR, the TCRdb table keeps only in-frame clones and is missing some. Counted here are about 350,000 clones, 20% occurring once; the ten biggest clones make up 0.035% to 0.05%. The chain uses TRBV14 and TRBJ2-3; possibly TRBD2 for D (6 bases). The sequenced sample consisted of naive CD4+ T cells from blood. The sequence was obtained from a woman younger than 35 in good health. The CDR3 bases are TGTGCCAGCAGCCTATTGGGAGGAGATACGCAGTATTTT. The encoded protein is CASSLLGGDTQYF.